These 9 T cell receptor beta chains were sequenced from one sample in a study of blood T cell repertoires in COVID-19. The protocol was immunoSEQ multiplex PCR, while the TCRdb copy is restricted to in-frame clones and leaves out a portion. Counted here are more than 200,000 clones, 70% to 85% occurring once; the ten biggest clones make up 4.5% to 5%. Input material: peripheral blood. The receptor source for this set is a woman older than 75 with active or convalescent COVID-19.

The chain combines TRBV18 with TRBJ1-3; TRBD1 is a possible D gene (5 bases). The germline V gene has CDR1 KGHSH and CDR2 LQKENI. V was cut by 3 bases and J by 3 bases, with 12 bases left in between. The CDR3 is made up of 15 amino acids. The CDR3 DNA reads as TGTGCCAGCTCACCCACCCGACAGTATGGAAACACCATATATTTT. This codes for CASSPTRQYGNTIYF.

The chain combines TRBV30 with TRBJ2-7; 13 bases are shared with TRBD2. The germline CDR1 and CDR2 sequences are GTSNPN and SVGIG (reference sequence). Trimming removed 0 bases from V and 4 bases from J; junction bases left unmatched: 3. The CDR3 is 15 residues long. The CDR3 here is CAWSVLAGGPYEQYF. The CDR3 nucleotides read TGTGCCTGGAGTGTACTAGCGGGAGGGCCGTACGAGCAGTACTTC.

The DNA for the CDR3 is TGTGCCAGCAGCGCTCTTACAGCGGGGGGTAGGTTGGCAAATACGCAGTATTTT. It encodes CASSALTAGGRLANTQYF. The chain employs TRBV7-8 and TRBJ2-3; 9 bases align to TRBD2. The CDR3 is 18 residues long. Germline CDR1 and CDR2: SGHVS and FQNEAQ. V was clipped by 5 bases and J by 7 bases; unmatched bases: 19.

The V gene is TRBV5-1, the J gene TRBJ2-3; 11 bases fit TRBD2. Germline values: CDR1 SGHRS, CDR2 YFSETQ. Trimming cost V 3 bases and J 5 bases; bases outside gene matches: 2. The CDR3 length is 14 residues. The CDR3 nucleotides are TGCGCCAGCAGCTCGGGACTAGCGGTAGATACGCAGTATTTT. Protein product: CASSSGLAVDTQYF.

The chain employs TRBV18 and TRBJ2-1, with 7 bases aligning to TRBD2. Germline trimming cut 4 bases from V and 3 bases from J; bases unmatched to any gene: 6. There are 15 residues in the CDR3. The germline V gene encodes CDR1 KGHSH and CDR2 LQKENI. CDR3 in amino acids: CASSQVRDYYNEQFF. CDR3 nucleotides: TGTGCCAGCTCACAAGTCCGGGACTACTACAATGAGCAGTTCTTC.

This chain uses TRBV18 with TRBJ2-1; 10 bases align to TRBD2. V dropped 3 bases and J dropped 5; count of bases not matched to a gene: 10. CDR1 and CDR2 (germline): KGHSH, LQKENI. This CDR3 is 17 amino acids long. DNA for the CDR3: TGTGCCAGCTCACCCCTACCAACTAGCGGGAAGAACAATGAGCAGTTCTTC. Its translation: CASSPLPTSGKNNEQFF. The full variable domain, rest sourced from reference TRBV18 and TRBJ2-1, is NAGVMQNPRHLVRRRGQEARLRCSPMKGHSHVYWYRQLPEEGLKFMVYLQKENIIDESGMPKERFSAEFPKEGPSILRIQQVVRGDSAAYFCASSPLPTSGKNNEQFFGPGTRLTVL.

This chain links TRBV29-1 with TRBJ1-1; D is ambiguous. The germline gives CDR1 SQVTM, CDR2 ANQGSEA. The CDR3 covers 13 residues. Trimming removed 7 bases from V and 4 bases from J, with 16 bases in between. The CDR3 spells CSAVVGSATEAFF. The CDR3 DNA is TGCAGCGCCGTGGTCGGGTCGGCCACTGAAGCTTTCTTT.

The chain couples TRBV12-3 or TRBV12-4 to TRBJ2-7; D is unresolved. The CDR3 contains 12 residues. Trimming stripped 3 bases from V and 6 bases from J, with 9 bases between. In DNA, the CDR3 is TGTGCCAGCAGTTTTGTGTCCCGCGAGCAGTACTTC. Protein sequence: CASSFVSREQYF.

A word on this clone: This same CDR3 is encoded by further DNA sequences in the sample. The chain uses TRBV7-9 and TRBJ2-7; 7 nucleotides line up with TRBD1. Germline CDR1 and CDR2: SEHNR and FQNEAQ (reference sequence). The V and J ends lost 3 bases and 4 bases, in that order; junction bases with no gene match: 3. The length of the CDR3 is 13 residues. As DNA, the CDR3 is TGTGCCAGCAGCTTTACAGGGGCTTACGAGCAGTACTTC. Residues: CASSFTGAYEQYF.